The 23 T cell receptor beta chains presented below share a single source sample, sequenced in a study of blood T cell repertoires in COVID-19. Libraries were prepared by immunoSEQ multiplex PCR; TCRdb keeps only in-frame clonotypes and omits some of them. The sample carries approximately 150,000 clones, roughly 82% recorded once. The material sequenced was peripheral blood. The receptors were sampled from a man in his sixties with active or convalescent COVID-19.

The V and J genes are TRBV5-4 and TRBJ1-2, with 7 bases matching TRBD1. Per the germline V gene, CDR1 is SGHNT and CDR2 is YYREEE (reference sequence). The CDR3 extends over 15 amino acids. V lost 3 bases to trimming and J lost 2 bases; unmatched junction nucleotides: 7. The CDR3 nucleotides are TGTGCCAGCAGCTACGGGACAGTTAGCAACTATGGCTACACCTTC. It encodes CASSYGTVSNYGYTF.

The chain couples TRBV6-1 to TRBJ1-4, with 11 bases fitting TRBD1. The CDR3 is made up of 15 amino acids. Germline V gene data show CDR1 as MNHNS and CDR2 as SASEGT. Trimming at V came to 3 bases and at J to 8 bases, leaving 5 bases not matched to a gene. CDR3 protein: CASSDGQGAGEKLFF. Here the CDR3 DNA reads TGTGCCAGCAGTGACGGACAGGGGGCCGGCGAAAAACTGTTTTTT.

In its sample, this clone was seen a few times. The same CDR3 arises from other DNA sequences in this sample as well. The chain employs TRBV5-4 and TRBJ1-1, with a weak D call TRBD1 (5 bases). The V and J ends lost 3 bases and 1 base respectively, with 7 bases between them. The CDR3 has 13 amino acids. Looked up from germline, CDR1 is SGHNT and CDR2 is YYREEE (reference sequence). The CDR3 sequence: CASSSGQNTEAFF. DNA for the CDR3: TGTGCCAGCAGCTCTGGACAGAACACTGAAGCTTTCTTT.

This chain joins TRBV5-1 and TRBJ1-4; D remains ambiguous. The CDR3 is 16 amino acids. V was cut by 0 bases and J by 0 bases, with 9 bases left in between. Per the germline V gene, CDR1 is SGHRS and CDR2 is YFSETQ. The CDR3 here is CASSLGPTTTNEKLFF. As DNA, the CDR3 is TGCGCCAGCAGCTTGGGGCCGACTACAACTAATGAAAAACTGTTTTTT.

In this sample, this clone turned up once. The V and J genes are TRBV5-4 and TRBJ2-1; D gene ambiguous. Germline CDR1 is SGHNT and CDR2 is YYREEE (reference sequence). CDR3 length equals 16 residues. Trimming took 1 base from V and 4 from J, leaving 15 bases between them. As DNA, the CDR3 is TGTGCCAGCAGCTTGTACGAGACTCCTAGTTACAATGAGCAGTTCTTC. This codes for CASSLYETPSYNEQFF.

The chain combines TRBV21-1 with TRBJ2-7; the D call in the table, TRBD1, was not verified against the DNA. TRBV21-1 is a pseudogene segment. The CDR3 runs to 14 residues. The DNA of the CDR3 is TGTGCCAGCAGCAGCCGGGACAGGGCCTACGAGCAGTACTTC. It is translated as CASSSRDRAYEQYF.

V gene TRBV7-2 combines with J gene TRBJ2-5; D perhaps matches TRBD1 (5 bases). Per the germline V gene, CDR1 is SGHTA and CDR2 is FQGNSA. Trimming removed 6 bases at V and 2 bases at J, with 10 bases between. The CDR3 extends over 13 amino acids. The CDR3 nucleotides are TGTGCCAGCAGACCGACAGTGCAAGAGACCCAGTACTTC. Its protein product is CASRPTVQETQYF. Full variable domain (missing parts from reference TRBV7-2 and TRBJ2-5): GAGVSQSPSNKVTEKGKDVELRCDPISGHTALYWYRQSLGQGLEFLIYFQGNSAPDKSGLPSDRFSAERTGGSVSTLTIQRTQQEDSAVYLCASRPTVQETQYFGPGTRLLVL.

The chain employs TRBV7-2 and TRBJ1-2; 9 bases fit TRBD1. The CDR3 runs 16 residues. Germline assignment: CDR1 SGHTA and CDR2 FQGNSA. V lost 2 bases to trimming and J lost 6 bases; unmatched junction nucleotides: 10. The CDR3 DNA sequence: TGTGCCAGCAGCTTACTGGCGGGACAGGGATTAGATGGCTACACCTTC. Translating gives CASSLLAGQGLDGYTF.

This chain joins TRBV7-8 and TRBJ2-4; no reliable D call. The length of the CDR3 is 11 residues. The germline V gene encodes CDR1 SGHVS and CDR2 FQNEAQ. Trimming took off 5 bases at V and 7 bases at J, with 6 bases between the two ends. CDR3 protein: CASSLSNIQYF. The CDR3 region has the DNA TGTGCCAGCAGCCTATCCAACATTCAGTACTTC.

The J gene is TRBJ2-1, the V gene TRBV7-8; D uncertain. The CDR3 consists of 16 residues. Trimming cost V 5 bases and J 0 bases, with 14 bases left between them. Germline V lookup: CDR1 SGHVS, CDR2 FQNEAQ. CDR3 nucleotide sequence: TGTGCCAGCAGCCAATATCAAGTGAGCTCCTACAATGAGCAGTTCTTC. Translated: CASSQYQVSSYNEQFF.

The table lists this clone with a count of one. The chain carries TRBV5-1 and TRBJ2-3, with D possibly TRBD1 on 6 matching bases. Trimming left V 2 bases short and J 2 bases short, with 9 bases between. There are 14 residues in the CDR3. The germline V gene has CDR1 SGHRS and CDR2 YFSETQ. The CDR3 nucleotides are TGCGCCAGCAGCTTCGGGACACACACAGATACGCAGTATTTT. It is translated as CASSFGTHTDTQYF.

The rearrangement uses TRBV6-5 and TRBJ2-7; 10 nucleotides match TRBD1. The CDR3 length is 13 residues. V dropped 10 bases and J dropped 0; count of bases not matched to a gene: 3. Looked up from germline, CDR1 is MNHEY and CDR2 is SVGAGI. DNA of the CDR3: TGTGCCACGGGACAGGGGAGCTCCTACGAGCAGTACTTC. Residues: CATGQGSSYEQYF.

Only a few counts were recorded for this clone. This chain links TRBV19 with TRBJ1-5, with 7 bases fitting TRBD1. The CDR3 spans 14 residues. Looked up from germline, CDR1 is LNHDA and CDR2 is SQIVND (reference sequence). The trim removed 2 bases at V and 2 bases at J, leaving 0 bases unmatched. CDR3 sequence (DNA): TGTGCCAGTAGTATACAGGGGGGCAATCAGCCCCAGCATTTT. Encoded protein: CASSIQGGNQPQHF.

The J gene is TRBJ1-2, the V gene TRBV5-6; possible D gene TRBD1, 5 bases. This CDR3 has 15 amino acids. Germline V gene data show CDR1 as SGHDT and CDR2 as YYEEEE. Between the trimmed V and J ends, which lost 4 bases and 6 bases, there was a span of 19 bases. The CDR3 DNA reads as TGTGCCAGCAGCCCGAACGACAGACAGTATGATGGCTACACCTTC. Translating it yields CASSPNDRQYDGYTF. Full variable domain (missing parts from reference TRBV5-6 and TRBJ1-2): DAGVTQSPTHLIKTRGQQVTLRCSPKSGHDTVSWYQQALGQGPQFIFQYYEEEERQRGNFPDRFSGHQFPNYSSELNVNALLLGDSALYLCASSPNDRQYDGYTFGSGTRLTVV.

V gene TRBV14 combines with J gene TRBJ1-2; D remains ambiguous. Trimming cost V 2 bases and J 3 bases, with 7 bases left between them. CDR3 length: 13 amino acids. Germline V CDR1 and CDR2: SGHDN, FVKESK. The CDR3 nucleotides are TGTGCCAGCAGCCAACTGGAGTACTATGGCTACACCTTC. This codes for CASSQLEYYGYTF.

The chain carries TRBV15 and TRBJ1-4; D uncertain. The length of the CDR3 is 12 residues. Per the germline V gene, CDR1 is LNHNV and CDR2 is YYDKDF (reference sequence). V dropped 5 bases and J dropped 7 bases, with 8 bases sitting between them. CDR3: CATSEGLEKLFF. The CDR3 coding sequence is TGTGCCACCAGCGAAGGACTTGAAAAACTGTTTTTT.

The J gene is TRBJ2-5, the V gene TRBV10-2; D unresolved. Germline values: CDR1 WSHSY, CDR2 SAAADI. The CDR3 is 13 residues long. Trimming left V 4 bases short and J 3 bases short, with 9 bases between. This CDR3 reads CASSATSKETQYF. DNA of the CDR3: TGCGCCAGCAGTGCAACCAGTAAAGAGACCCAGTACTTC.

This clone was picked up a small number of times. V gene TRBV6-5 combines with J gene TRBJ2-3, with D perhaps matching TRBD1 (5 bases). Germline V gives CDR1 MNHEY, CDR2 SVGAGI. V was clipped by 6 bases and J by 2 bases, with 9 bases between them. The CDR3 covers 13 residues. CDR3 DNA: TGTGCCAGCAGGCAGGGAAACACAGATACGCAGTATTTT. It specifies CASRQGNTDTQYF.

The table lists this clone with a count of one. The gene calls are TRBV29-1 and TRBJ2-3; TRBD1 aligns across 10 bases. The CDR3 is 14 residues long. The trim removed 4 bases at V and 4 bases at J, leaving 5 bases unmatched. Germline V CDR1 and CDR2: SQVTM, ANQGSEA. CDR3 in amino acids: CSVVPGQGPDTQYF. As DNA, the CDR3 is TGCAGCGTTGTACCGGGACAGGGGCCAGATACGCAGTATTTT.

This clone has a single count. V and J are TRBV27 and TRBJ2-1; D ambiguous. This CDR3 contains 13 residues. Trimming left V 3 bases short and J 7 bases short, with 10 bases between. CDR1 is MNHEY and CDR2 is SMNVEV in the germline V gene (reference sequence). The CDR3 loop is CASSFAAGNEQFF. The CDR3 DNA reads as TGTGCCAGCAGTTTCGCCGCCGGGAATGAGCAGTTCTTC.

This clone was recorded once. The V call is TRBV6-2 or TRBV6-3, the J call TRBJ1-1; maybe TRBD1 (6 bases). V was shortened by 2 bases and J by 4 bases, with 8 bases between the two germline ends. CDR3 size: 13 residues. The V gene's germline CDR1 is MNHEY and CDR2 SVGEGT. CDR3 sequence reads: CASSYIGGTEAFF. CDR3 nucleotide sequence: TGTGCCAGCAGTTACATAGGGGGCACTGAAGCTTTCTTT.

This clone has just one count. CDR3 sequence reads: CASSPIAGRQVDTQYF. CDR3 DNA: TGTGCCAGTAGTCCCATAGCGGGTCGGCAGGTAGATACGCAGTATTTT. The V and J genes are TRBV19 and TRBJ2-3, with 7 nucleotides matching TRBD2. The V gene's germline CDR1 is LNHDA and CDR2 SQIVND (reference sequence). Germline trimming cut 5 bases from V and 5 bases from J; bases unmatched to any gene: 13. The CDR3 length is 16 residues.

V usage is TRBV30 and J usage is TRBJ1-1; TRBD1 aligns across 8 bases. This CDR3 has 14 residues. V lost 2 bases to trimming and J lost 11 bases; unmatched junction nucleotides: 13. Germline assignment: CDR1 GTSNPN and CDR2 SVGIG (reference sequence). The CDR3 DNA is TGTGCCTGGAGTCCCGGGACAGGTTATCAGGCTGCTTTCTTT. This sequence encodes CAWSPGTGYQAAFF. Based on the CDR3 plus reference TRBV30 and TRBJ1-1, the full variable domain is SQTIHQWPATLVQPVGSPLSLECTVEGTSNPNLYWYRQAAGRGLQLLFYSVGIGQISSEVPQNLSASRPQDRQFILSSKKLLLSDSGFYLCAWSPGTGYQAAFFGQGTRLTVV.